Listed below are T cell receptor beta chains from one sample, sequenced in a study of OX40 agonist ivuxolimab in advanced cancers. Data came from immunoSEQ multiplex PCR; TCRdb stores just in-frame clones and leaves some out. Among roughly 100,000 clones listed, approximately 90% were seen once. The sequencing used CD4+ or CD8+ T cells sorted from blood, collected in a trial of the OX40 agonist ivuxolimab. These receptors came from an adult with an advanced solid tumor such as melanoma, head and neck, liver or kidney cancer. Each CDR3 is given with its conserved first and last residue. The D gene is left open where the match is weak. Clone size appears in some rows only: once, few, many, or a class for an expanded clone.

TRBV15	TRBD2	TRBJ2-7	NA	CATRASGAYEQYF	TGTGCCACCAGGGCTAGCGGGGCCTACGAGCAGTACTTC
TRBV30	TRBD2	TRBJ2-5	NA	CAWSGSGGGTQYF	TGTGCCTGGAGCGGGAGCGGGGGGGGGACCCAGTACTTC
TRBV5-1	NA	TRBJ1-6	NA	CASSLGTFTF	TGCGCCAGCAGCTTGGGCACTTTTACATTT
TRBV5-1	NA	TRBJ2-5	NA	CASSRGTPGDKKETQYF	TGCGCCAGCAGCCGCGGGACGCCGGGAGATAAAAAGGAGACCCAGTACTTC
TRBV29-1	NA	TRBJ1-1	once	CSAQLSGNTEAFF	TGCAGCGCACAATTATCTGGGAACACTGAAGCTTTCTTT
TRBV27	NA	TRBJ1-5	once	CASSAGGLSNQPQHF	TGTGCCAGCAGCGCGGGAGGCCTGAGCAATCAGCCCCAGCATTTT
TRBV30	NA	TRBJ1-2	NA	CASSPTKNYGYTF	TGTGCCTCCAGTCCGACAAAAAACTATGGCTACACCTTC
TRBV19	NA	TRBJ1-2	few	CASETGRGYGYTF	TGTGCCAGCGAGACAGGAAGGGGTTATGGCTACACCTTC
TRBV6-6	TRBD2	TRBJ2-1	NA	CASRGRGEQFF	TGTGCCAGCAGGGGGAGGGGTGAGCAGTTCTTC
TRBV4-3	NA	TRBJ1-6	NA	CASSQEPGVGSSPLHF	TGCGCCAGCAGCCAAGAGCCGGGGGTGGGAAGTTCACCCCTCCACTTT
TRBV18	NA	TRBJ2-5	NA	CASSPRSQETQYF	TGTGCCAGCTCACCAAGAAGCCAAGAGACCCAGTACTTC
TRBV7-8	TRBD1	TRBJ1-2	NA	CASSLGGGQGVGGYTF	TGTGCCAGCAGCTTAGGTGGCGGACAGGGAGTAGGCGGCTACACCTTC
TRBV7-3	NA	TRBJ2-3	NA	CASSLTRDVSNTQYF	TGTGCCAGCAGCTTAACGCGGGACGTCTCTAATACGCAGTATTTT
TRBV5-8	TRBD2	TRBJ2-1	once	CASSLGLASYNEQFF	TGTGCCAGCAGCTTGGGACTAGCGTCCTACAATGAGCAGTTCTTC
TRBV30	TRBD1	TRBJ1-1	NA	CAGTGSTNTEAFF	TGTGCCGGGACAGGTTCCACGAACACTGAAGCTTTCTTT
TRBV6-6	NA	TRBJ2-3	NA	CASSKDGPLTDTQYF	TGTGCCAGCAGTAAGGACGGGCCACTTACAGATACGCAGTATTTT
TRBV6-5	TRBD1	TRBJ1-3	NA	CASRPGTAGNTIYF	TGTGCCAGCAGACCAGGGACAGCTGGAAACACCATATATTTT
TRBV28	NA	TRBJ1-5	few	CASRVRDGSNQPQHF	TGTGCCAGCAGAGTCCGGGATGGGAGCAATCAGCCCCAGCATTTT
TRBV2	NA	TRBJ1-2	NA	CASSVDATGGYTF	TGTGCCAGCAGCGTGGACGCCACGGGAGGCTACACCTTC
TRBV30	NA	TRBJ1-1	few	CAWSVSGTEAFF	TGTGCCTGGAGTGTGAGTGGAACTGAAGCTTTCTTT
TRBV29-1	NA	TRBJ1-2	NA	CSDSGTDYGYTF	TGCAGCGATAGCGGGACCGACTATGGCTACACCTTC
TRBV30	NA	TRBJ1-2	NA	CACAANYGYTF	TGTGCCTGCGCAGCTAACTATGGCTACACCTTC
TRBV7-2	TRBD2	TRBJ2-3	once	CASSSLAGDTQYF	TGTGCCAGCAGCTCGCTAGCGGGCGATACGCAGTATTTT